This T cell receptor (beta chain) originates from a study of OX40 agonist ivuxolimab in advanced cancers. Study as a whole: Partial responses were observed in three patients, of whom one had hepatocellular carcinoma and two had cutaneous melanoma. Broader study findings: The average count of expanded clones was higher among CD8+ T cells than among CD4+. Some of the lowest clonal expansion was seen in partial responders at 0.1-3.0 mg/kg.

Assay used: immunoSEQ multiplex PCR; TCRdb lists only in-frame clones, some missing. Among 40,000 to 50,000 clones listed, 75% to 85% were seen once. This clone turned up a few times. The target antigen is unknown. Any history of autoimmune disease or systemic immunosuppression disqualified patients. The CDR3 length is 16 residues. V trimming: 0 bases; J trimming: 4 bases; junction bases outside the gene matches: 5. CDR1 is SGHDT, CDR2 YYEEEE, per germline. The chain carries TRBV5-6 and TRBJ1-5; TRBD1 aligns across 9 bases. Source: CD4+ or CD8+ T cells sorted from blood, taken in a trial of the OX40 agonist ivuxolimab. The TCR originated in an adult with an advanced solid tumor such as melanoma, head and neck, liver or kidney cancer. CDR3 DNA: TGTGCCAGCAGCTTGGCCGGGACAGGGAGTAATCAGCCCCAGCATTTT. Its translation: CASSLAGTGSNQPQHF.